This TCR beta chain appears in the sequencing data of a study of OX40 agonist ivuxolimab in advanced cancers. Across the whole study: Patients assigned to dose escalation were diagnosed with hepatocellular carcinoma, melanoma, renal cell or head and neck cancer. In three patients, partial responses were observed, one with hepatocellular carcinoma and two with cutaneous melanoma.

Notes on this clone: The target antigen is unknown.

This CDR3 spans 14 amino acids. Germline-derived CDR1 and CDR2 are MDHEN and SYDVKM. Trimming left V 5 bases short and J 9 bases short, with 16 bases between. Overall study results and limits: The authors also found low normalized T-cell clonal expansion in some nonresponders.

Sequenced by immunoSEQ multiplex PCR; TCRdb stores in-frame clones only, minus some. This table holds 50,000 to 70,000 clones, 93% found once. Blood specimens came from baseline, cycle 4 day 1, and cycle 7 day 1. The chain has TRBV28 and TRBJ2-2; perhaps D is TRBD1 or TRBD2 (6 bases each). The clonotype comes from an adult with an advanced solid tumor such as melanoma, head and neck, liver or kidney cancer. The starting material was CD4+ or CD8+ T cells sorted from blood, obtained in a trial of the OX40 agonist ivuxolimab. In DNA, the CDR3 is TGTGCCAGCAGTCCCCTCCGGGGGCAGCGGGAGCTGTTTTTT. Translating gives CASSPLRGQRELFF.